This T cell receptor beta chain was sequenced for a study of T-cell reconstitution after alpha-beta-depleted transplantation in children. Study observations and caveats: After transplant, at about two months, alpha-beta T cells were reportedly derived from several hundred expanded graft clones. A year had passed since transplant, and T-cell counts and diversity by then came mostly from newly produced T cells.

Unique molecular identifiers were used to barcode this TCRbeta library. TCRdb independently ran MiXCR on the PCR reads; one entry per CDR3 protein. The data show 200,000 to 300,000 distinct CDR3 sequences, just under 8.5% seen once. This clonotype occurred many times. What it binds is not known. Trimming left V 0 bases short and J 5 bases short, with 3 bases between. This CDR3 is 12 amino acids long. Germline V CDR1 and CDR2: ENHRY, SYGVKD. This sequence was found in a male patient younger than 18 who had a stem cell transplant for acute lymphoblastic leukemia, so the T cells may come from the graft donor. The starting material was PBMCs, mostly from graft donor cells, obtained 180 days after TCRalphabeta/CD19-depleted stem cell transplant. The chain uses TRBV10-3 and TRBJ2-3, with D uncertain. This chain's CDR3 is CAISESGDTQYF. CDR3 coding DNA: TGTGCCATCAGTGAGTCTGGAGATACGCAGTATTTT.